A single count supports the clone carrying this T cell receptor beta chain. The assay was immunoSEQ multiplex PCR, and TCRdb's table has in-frame clones only and misses some. This sample has about 68,000 clones, with over 75% found just once. This record belongs to a study of T cell changes during pregnancy in multiple sclerosis. This CDR3 contains 12 residues. Germline CDR1 SQVTM, CDR2 ANQGSEA. Trimming removed 6 bases at V and 6 bases at J, with 15 bases between. The chain combines TRBV29-1 with TRBJ2-7; possibly TRBD1 for D (6 bases). The material sequenced was peripheral blood, taken in the third trimester of pregnancy. This TCR was recovered from a female donor with multiple sclerosis, enrolled in a pregnancy study. DNA for the CDR3: TGCAGCGTCGACAGGAGTGGCGGCGAGCAGTACTTC. It codes for CSVDRSGGEQYF.